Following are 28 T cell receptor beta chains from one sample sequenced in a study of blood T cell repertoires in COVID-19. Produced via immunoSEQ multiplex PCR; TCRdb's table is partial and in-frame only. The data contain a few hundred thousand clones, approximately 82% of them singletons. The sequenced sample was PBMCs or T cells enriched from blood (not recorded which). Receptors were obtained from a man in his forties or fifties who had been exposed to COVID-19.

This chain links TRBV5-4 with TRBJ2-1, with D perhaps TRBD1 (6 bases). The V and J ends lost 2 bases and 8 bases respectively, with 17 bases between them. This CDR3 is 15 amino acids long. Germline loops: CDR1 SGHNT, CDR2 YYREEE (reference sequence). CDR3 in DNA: TGTGCCAGCAGCTTCCGGGACACGTTTCTTGATGAGCAGTTCTTC. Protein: CASSFRDTFLDEQFF.

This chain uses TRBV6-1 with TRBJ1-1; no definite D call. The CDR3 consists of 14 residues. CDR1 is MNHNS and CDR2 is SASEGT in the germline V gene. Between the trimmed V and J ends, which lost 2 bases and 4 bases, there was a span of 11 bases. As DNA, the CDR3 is TGTGCCAGCAGTGAACGGCCCCGGGGCACTGAAGCTTTCTTT. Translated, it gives CASSERPRGTEAFF.

The CDR3 nucleotides are TGTGCCAGCAGCTTGAATACGGGACTACCTGGGAATGAGCAGTTCTTC. Protein: CASSLNTGLPGNEQFF. The chain uses TRBV5-8 and TRBJ2-1; 7 bases are shared with TRBD2. The V gene's germline CDR1 is SGHTS and CDR2 YDEGEE. Trimming at V came to 1 base and at J to 7 bases, leaving 11 bases not matched to a gene. The CDR3 spans 16 residues.

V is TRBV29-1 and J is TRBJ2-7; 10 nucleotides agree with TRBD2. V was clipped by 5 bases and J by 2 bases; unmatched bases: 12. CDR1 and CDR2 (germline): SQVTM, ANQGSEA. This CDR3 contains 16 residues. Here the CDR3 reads CSVPASGSLTAYEQYF. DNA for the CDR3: TGCAGCGTTCCGGCTAGCGGGAGTCTGACGGCCTACGAGCAGTACTTC.

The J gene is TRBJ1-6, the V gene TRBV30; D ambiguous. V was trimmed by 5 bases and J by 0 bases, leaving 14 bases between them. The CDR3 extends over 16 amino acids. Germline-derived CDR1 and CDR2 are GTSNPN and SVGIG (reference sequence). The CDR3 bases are TGTGCCTGGGGCAGAGAGACTAGCTCCTATAATTCACCCCTCCACTTT. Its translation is CAWGRETSSYNSPLHF.

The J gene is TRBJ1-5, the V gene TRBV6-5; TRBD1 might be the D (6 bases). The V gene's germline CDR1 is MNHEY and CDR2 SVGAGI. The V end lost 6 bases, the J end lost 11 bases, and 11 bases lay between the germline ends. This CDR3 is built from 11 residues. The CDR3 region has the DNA TGTGCCAGCAGCCTAAACAGGGCCCAGCATTTT. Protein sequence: CASSLNRAQHF.

CDR3 residues: CASSPSRDSPLHF. Written as DNA, the CDR3 is TGTGCCAGCAGCCCGTCAAGAGATTCACCCCTCCACTTT. The chain recombines TRBV7-3 with TRBJ1-6, with D uncertain. The CDR3 extends over 13 amino acids. Trimming pared 5 bases from V and 8 bases from J, leaving 10 bases between. Germline assignment: CDR1 SGHTA and CDR2 FQGTGA.

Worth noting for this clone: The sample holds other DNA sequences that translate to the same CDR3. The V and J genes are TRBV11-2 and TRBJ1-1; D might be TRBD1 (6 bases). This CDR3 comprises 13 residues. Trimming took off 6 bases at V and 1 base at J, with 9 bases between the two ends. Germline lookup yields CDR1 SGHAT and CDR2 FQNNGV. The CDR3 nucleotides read TGTGCCAGCAGGGTACAGGGGAACACTGAAGCTTTCTTT. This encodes CASRVQGNTEAFF.

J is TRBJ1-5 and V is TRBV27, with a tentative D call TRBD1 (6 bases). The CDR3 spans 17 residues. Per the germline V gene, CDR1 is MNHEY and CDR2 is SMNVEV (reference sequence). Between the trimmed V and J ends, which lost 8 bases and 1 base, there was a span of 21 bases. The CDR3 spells CASAKGGWGDSNQPQHF. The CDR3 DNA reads TGTGCCAGCGCCAAGGGGGGGTGGGGCGACAGCAATCAGCCCCAGCATTTT.

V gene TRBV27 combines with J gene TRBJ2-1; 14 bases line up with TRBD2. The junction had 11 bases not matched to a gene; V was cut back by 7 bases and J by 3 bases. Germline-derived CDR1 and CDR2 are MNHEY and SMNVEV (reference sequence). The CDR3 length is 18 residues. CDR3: CASTQGPGLAGGYNEQFF. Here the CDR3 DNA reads TGTGCCAGCACCCAGGGGCCCGGACTAGCGGGAGGCTACAATGAGCAGTTCTTC.

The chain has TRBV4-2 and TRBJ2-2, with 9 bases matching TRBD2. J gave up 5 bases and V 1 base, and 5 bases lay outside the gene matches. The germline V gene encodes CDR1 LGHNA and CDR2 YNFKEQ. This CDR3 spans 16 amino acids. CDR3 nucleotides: TGTGCCAGCAGCCAAGTGGGGCGGGAGGGGACCGGGGAGCTGTTTTTT. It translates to CASSQVGREGTGELFF.

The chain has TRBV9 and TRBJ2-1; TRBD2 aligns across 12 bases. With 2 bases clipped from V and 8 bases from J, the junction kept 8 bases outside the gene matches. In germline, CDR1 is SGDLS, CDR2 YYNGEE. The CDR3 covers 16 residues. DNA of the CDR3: TGTGCCAGCAGCGTTACTAGCGGGAGGACCCCAGATGAGCAGTTCTTC. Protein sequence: CASSVTSGRTPDEQFF. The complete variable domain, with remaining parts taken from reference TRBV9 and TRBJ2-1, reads DSGVTQTPKHLITATGQRVTLRCSPRSGDLSVYWYQQSLDQGLQFLIQYYNGEERAKGNILERFSAQQFPDLHSELNLSSLELGDSALYFCASSVTSGRTPDEQFFGPGTRLTVL.

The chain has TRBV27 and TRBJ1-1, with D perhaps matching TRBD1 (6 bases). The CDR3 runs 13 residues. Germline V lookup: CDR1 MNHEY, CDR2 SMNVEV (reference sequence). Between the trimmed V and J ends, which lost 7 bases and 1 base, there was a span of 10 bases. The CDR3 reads CASMRTANTEAFF. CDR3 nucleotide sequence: TGTGCCAGCATGAGGACAGCGAACACTGAAGCTTTCTTT.

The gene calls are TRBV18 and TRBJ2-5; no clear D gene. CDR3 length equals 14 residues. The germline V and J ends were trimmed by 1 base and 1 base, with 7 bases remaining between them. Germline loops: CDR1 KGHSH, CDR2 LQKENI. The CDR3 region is CASSPLFSQETQYF. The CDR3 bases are TGTGCCAGCTCACCACTTTTCAGCCAAGAGACCCAGTACTTC. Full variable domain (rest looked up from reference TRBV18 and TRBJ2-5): NAGVMQNPRHLVRRRGQEARLRCSPMKGHSHVYWYRQLPEEGLKFMVYLQKENIIDESGMPKERFSAEFPKEGPSILRIQQVVRGDSAAYFCASSPLFSQETQYFGPGTRLLVL.

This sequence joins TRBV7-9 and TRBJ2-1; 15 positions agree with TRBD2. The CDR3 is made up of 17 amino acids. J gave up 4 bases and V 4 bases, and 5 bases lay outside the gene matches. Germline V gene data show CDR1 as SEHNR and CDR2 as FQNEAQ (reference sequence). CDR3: CASSSTGTSGGYNEQFF. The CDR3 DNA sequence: TGTGCCAGCAGCTCTACAGGGACTAGCGGGGGGTACAATGAGCAGTTCTTC.

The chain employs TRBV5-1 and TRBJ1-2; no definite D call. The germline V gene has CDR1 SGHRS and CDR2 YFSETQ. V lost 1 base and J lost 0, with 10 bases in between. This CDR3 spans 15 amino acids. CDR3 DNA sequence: TGCGCCAGCAGCTTGCAGCTGGGAGCTAACTATGGCTACACCTTC. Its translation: CASSLQLGANYGYTF.

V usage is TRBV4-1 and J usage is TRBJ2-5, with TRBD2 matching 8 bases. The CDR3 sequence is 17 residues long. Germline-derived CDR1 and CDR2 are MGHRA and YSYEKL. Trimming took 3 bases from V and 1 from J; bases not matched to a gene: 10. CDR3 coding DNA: TGCGCCAGCAGCCACCCCCCGGGCGGGAGGCGCCAAGAGACCCAGTACTTC. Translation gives CASSHPPGGRRQETQYF.

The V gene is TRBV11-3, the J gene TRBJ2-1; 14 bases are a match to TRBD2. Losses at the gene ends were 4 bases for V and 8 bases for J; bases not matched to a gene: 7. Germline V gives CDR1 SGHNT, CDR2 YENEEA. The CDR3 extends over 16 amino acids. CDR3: CASSSSGTSGRDEQFF. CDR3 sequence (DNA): TGTGCCAGCAGCTCCTCCGGGACTAGCGGGAGAGATGAGCAGTTCTTC.

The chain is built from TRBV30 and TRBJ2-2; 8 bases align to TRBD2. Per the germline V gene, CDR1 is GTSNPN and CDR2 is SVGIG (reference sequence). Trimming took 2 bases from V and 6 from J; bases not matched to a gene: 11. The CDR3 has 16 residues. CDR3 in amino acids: CAWSYPGLVLAGELFF. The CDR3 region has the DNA TGTGCCTGGAGTTACCCGGGACTAGTCTTAGCCGGGGAGCTGTTTTTT.

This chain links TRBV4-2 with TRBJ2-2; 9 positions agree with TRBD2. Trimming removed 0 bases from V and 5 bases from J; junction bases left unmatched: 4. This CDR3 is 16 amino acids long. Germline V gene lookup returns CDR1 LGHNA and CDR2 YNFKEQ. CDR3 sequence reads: CASSQDPLAGTGELFF. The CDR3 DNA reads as TGTGCCAGCAGCCAAGACCCCCTAGCGGGGACCGGGGAGCTGTTTTTT.

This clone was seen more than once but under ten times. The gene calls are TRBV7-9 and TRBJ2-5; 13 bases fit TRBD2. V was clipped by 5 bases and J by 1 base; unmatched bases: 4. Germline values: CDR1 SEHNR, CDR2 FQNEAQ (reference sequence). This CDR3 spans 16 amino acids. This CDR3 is CASSPGLAGVQETQYF. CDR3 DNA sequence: TGTGCCAGCAGCCCCGGACTAGCGGGAGTCCAAGAGACCCAGTACTTC.

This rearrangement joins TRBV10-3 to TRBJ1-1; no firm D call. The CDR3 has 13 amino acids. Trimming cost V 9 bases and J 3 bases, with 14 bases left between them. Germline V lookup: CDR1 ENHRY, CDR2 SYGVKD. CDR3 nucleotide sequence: TGTGCCATATGTTTTAGGGAGGACACTGAAGCTTTCTTT. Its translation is CAICFREDTEAFF.

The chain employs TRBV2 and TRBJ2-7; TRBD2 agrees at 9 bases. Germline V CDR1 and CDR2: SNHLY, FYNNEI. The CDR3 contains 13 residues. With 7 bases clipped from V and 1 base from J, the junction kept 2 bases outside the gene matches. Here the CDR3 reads CASTSGVSYEQYF. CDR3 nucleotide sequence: TGTGCCAGCACTAGCGGGGTATCCTACGAGCAGTACTTC.

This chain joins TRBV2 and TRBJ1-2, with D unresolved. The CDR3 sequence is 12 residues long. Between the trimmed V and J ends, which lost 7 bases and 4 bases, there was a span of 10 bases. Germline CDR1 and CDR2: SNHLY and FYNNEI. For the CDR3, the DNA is TGTGCCAGCATGCGGGCGGGCTATGGCTACACCTTC. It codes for CASMRAGYGYTF.

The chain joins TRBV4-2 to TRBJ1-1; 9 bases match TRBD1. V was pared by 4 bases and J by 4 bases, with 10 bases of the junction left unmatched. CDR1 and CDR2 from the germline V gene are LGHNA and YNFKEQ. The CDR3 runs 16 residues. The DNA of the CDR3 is TGTGCCAGCAGCCGCCCGGGACAGGGCCTGAGCACTGAAGCTTTCTTT. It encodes CASSRPGQGLSTEAFF.

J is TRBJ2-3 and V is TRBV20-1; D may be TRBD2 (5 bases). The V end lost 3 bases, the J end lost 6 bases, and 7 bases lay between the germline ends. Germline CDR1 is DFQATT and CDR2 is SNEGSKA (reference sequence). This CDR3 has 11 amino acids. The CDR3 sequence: CSASDYDTQYF. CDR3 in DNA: TGCAGTGCTAGCGACTACGATACGCAGTATTTT.

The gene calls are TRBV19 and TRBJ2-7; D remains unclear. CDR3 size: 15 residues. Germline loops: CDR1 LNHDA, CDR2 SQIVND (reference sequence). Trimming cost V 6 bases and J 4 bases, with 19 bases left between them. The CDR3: CASRLEAGEIYEQYF. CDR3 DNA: TGTGCCAGTAGGCTCGAGGCCGGAGAAATTTACGAGCAGTACTTC.

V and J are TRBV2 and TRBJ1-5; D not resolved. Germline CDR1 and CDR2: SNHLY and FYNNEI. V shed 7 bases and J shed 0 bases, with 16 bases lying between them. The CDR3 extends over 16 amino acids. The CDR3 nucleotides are TGTGCCAGCACCCTAGAAGGAGGCATTAGCAATCAGCCCCAGCATTTT. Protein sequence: CASTLEGGISNQPQHF.